Each of the 24 T cell receptor beta chains below was sequenced from the same sample in a study of memory CD4+ T cells and cytomegalovirus serostatus. Measured with immunoSEQ multiplex PCR; TCRdb has only the in-frame clones, and not every one. The table lists about 57,000 clones, 70% to 80% of them singletons, with 0.75% to 0.85% in the top ten. Single viable CD3+CD4+CD8-CD45RO+ cells were sorted as the memory CD4+ T cells. The sample comprised memory CD4+ T cells from blood. These receptors originate from an adult in good health and CMV-seronegative.

This clone was recorded only once. V gene TRBV10-3 combines with J gene TRBJ2-2; either TRBD1 or TRBD2 may fit D (5 bases each). The V gene lost 0 bases and the J gene lost 7 bases, with 18 bases spanning the gap. Per the germline V gene, CDR1 is ENHRY and CDR2 is SYGVKD. The CDR3 is 17 residues long. This CDR3 is CAISESSGLGRGGELFF. The CDR3 coding sequence is TGTGCCATCAGTGAGTCGTCGGGGCTAGGACGGGGCGGGGAGCTGTTTTTT.

The V gene is TRBV7-2, the J gene TRBJ2-5; D ambiguous. The CDR3 length is 11 residues. Germline V gene data show CDR1 as SGHTA and CDR2 as FQGNSA. Trimming took off 4 bases at V and 2 bases at J, with 2 bases between the two ends. In DNA form, the CDR3 reads TGTGCCAGCAGCTCACAAGAGACCCAGTACTTC. It is translated as CASSSQETQYF.

V and J are TRBV5-6 and TRBJ2-7; D ambiguous. CDR1 and CDR2 from the germline V gene are SGHDT and YYEEEE. V was trimmed by 0 bases and J by 3 bases, leaving 7 bases between them. This CDR3 spans 13 amino acids. The chain's CDR3 is CASSLGRNYEQYF. The DNA for the CDR3 is TGTGCCAGCAGCTTGGGACGGAACTACGAGCAGTACTTC.

V usage is TRBV9 and J usage is TRBJ2-5, with 7 bases lining up with TRBD2. After removal of 1 base from V and 4 bases from J, the junction contained 10 bases not matched to a gene. CDR3 length: 16 amino acids. Germline V gene data show CDR1 as SGDLS and CDR2 as YYNGEE. The CDR3: CASSVLAGEGVETQYF. CDR3 DNA: TGTGCCAGCAGCGTACTCGCGGGAGAGGGAGTAGAGACCCAGTACTTC. The full variable domain, in which reference TRBV9 and TRBJ2-5 provide the parts outside the CDR3, is DSGVTQTPKHLITATGQRVTLRCSPRSGDLSVYWYQQSLDQGLQFLIQYYNGEERAKGNILERFSAQQFPDLHSELNLSSLELGDSALYFCASSVLAGEGVETQYFGPGTRLLVL.

The chain combines TRBV5-6 with TRBJ2-5, with a tentative D call TRBD1 (6 bases). CDR3 size: 15 residues. Trimming left V 3 bases short and J 5 bases short, with 17 bases between. Looked up from germline, CDR1 is SGHDT and CDR2 is YYEEEE. CDR3 in DNA: TGTGCCAGCAGCTCCCAGGGGAGTTCTAGGGAGACCCAGTACTTC. It yields the protein CASSSQGSSRETQYF.

The chain employs TRBV6-6 and TRBJ1-3; D uncertain. Germline CDR1 is MNHNY and CDR2 is SVGAGI (reference sequence). V dropped 7 bases and J dropped 1 base, with 11 bases sitting between them. The CDR3 runs 14 residues. CDR3 DNA: TGTGCCAGCACCGACGGGATGTCTGGAAACACCATATATTTT. Translation: CASTDGMSGNTIYF.

As to this clone: Relative to the germline gene, one junction end is altered; a read error may explain this. The chain carries TRBV9 and TRBJ2-2, with 8 bases aligning to TRBD2. Per the germline V gene, CDR1 is SGDLS and CDR2 is YYNGEE. The CDR3 runs 17 residues. CDR3 loop: CTSSVDIAGKYTGELFF. The CDR3 coding sequence is TGTACCAGCAGCGTAGATATAGCGGGGAAATACACCGGGGAGCTGTTTTTT.

The rearrangement joins TRBV19 to TRBJ1-3, with D perhaps matching TRBD1 (5 bases). The CDR3 contains 15 residues. CDR1 and CDR2 (germline): LNHDA, SQIVND (reference sequence). The V gene lost 5 bases and the J gene lost 0 bases, with 11 bases spanning the gap. In nucleotides, the CDR3 is TGTGCCAGTAGTTCCACCGGGACCTCTGGAAACACCATATATTTT. Translating gives CASSSTGTSGNTIYF.

This rearrangement joins TRBV4-2 to TRBJ1-5; D not resolved. This CDR3 is 11 amino acids long. The germline V gene has CDR1 LGHNA and CDR2 YNFKEQ. Trimming left V 10 bases short and J 6 bases short, with 10 bases between. In DNA form, the CDR3 reads TGTGCCATCGAGTGGGTTCAGCCCCAGCATTTT. Residues: CAIEWVQPQHF.

This clone was observed a handful of times. J is TRBJ2-3 and V is TRBV11-2; a possible D gene is TRBD2 (7 bases). The V gene lost 4 bases and the J gene lost 4 bases, with 15 bases spanning the gap. CDR3 length: 15 amino acids. Germline CDR1 SGHAT, CDR2 FQNNGV. CDR3 loop: CASSSMGGPADTQYF. The CDR3 DNA reads TGTGCCAGCAGCTCTATGGGGGGGCCGGCAGATACGCAGTATTTT.

This chain links TRBV6-6 with TRBJ2-2; D might be TRBD1 (6 bases). The CDR3 length is 15 residues. V was trimmed by 3 bases and J by 2 bases, leaving 10 bases between them. The germline V gene has CDR1 MNHNY and CDR2 SVGAGI (reference sequence). In DNA, the CDR3 is TGTGCCAGCAGTTATGTCAGGGGAAACACCGGGGAGCTGTTTTTT. Its translation: CASSYVRGNTGELFF.

This clone was found once. The CDR3 DNA reads TGTGCCAGCATCCCATGGGGGCCTTACAATGAGCAGTTCTTC. Its protein is CASIPWGPYNEQFF. The genes are TRBV5-6 and TRBJ2-1; D may be TRBD1 (6 bases). CDR1 is SGHDT, CDR2 YYEEEE, per germline. V lost 6 bases to trimming and J lost 4 bases, with 14 bases between them. The CDR3 covers 14 residues.

This clone was counted a single time. The chain combines TRBV7-8 with TRBJ1-3, with no clear D. The CDR3 extends over 15 amino acids. Germline CDR1 reads SGHVS; CDR2 reads FQNEAQ. V shed 0 bases and J shed 1 base, with 7 bases lying between them. CDR3 in amino acids: CASSLAFVSGNTIYF. For the CDR3, the DNA is TGTGCCAGCAGCTTAGCTTTCGTGTCTGGAAACACCATATATTTT.

CDR3 sequence reads: CASSEAVQGGILNIQYF. Written as DNA, the CDR3 is TGTGCCAGCAGTGAAGCGGTGCAGGGGGGGATTCTAAACATTCAGTACTTC. The chain employs TRBV6-1 and TRBJ2-4; D may correspond to TRBD1 or TRBD2 (7 bases each). The CDR3 contains 17 residues. Looked up from germline, CDR1 is MNHNS and CDR2 is SASEGT. V was pared by 0 bases and J by 6 bases, with 18 bases between.

The chain couples TRBV6-5 to TRBJ1-1; D gene ambiguous. CDR1 is MNHEY and CDR2 is SVGAGI in the germline V gene. The CDR3 loop spans 13 amino acids. Trimming removed 0 bases from V and 5 bases from J, with 7 bases in between. The CDR3 loop reads CASSYSRGTEAFF. The CDR3, as DNA: TGTGCCAGCAGTTACTCCCGGGGAACTGAAGCTTTCTTT.

The chain is built from TRBV5-5 and TRBJ1-2; TRBD1 matches 7 bases. The trim removed 1 base at V and 6 bases at J, leaving 9 bases unmatched. The length of the CDR3 is 15 residues. The germline gives CDR1 SGHKS, CDR2 YYEKEE (reference sequence). CDR3 residues: CASSLIHTGVDGYTF. As DNA, the CDR3 is TGTGCCAGCAGCTTGATTCACACAGGGGTGGATGGCTACACCTTC.

The chain combines TRBV4-1 with TRBJ2-6, with D hard to call. The V end was cut by 4 bases, the J end by 5 bases, with 21 bases between. CDR3 length: 18 residues. Germline-derived CDR1 and CDR2 are MGHRA and YSYEKL. The CDR3 reads CASSLEAEPQSRANVLTF. In DNA, the CDR3 is TGCGCCAGCAGCCTGGAAGCAGAACCACAAAGTCGGGCCAACGTCCTGACTTTC.

This sequence joins TRBV19 and TRBJ1-1; 7 bases map to TRBD1. CDR1 is LNHDA, CDR2 SQIVND, per germline (reference sequence). J was trimmed by 1 base and V by 7 bases; bases with no gene match: 3. This CDR3 has 13 amino acids. The CDR3 is CASKYRGNTEAFF. The CDR3 nucleotides are TGTGCCAGTAAGTACAGGGGGAACACTGAAGCTTTCTTT. The whole variable domain, filled in from reference TRBV19 and TRBJ1-1, reads DGGITQSPKYLFRKEGQNVTLSCEQNLNHDAMYWYRQDPGQGLRLIYYSQIVNDFQKGDIAEGYSVSREKKESFPLTVTSAQKNPTAFYLCASKYRGNTEAFFGQGTRLTVV.

As to this clone: Other DNA sequences within the sample encode an identical CDR3. The rearrangement links TRBV5-6 to TRBJ1-1, with a weak D call TRBD1 (5 bases). The CDR3 runs to 15 residues. Trimming left V 2 bases short and J 0 bases short, with 11 bases between. CDR1 and CDR2 from the germline V gene are SGHDT and YYEEEE. The CDR3 DNA reads TGTGCCAGCAGCTTACCCGGGACCATGAACACTGAAGCTTTCTTT. Its protein is CASSLPGTMNTEAFF.

This clone was seen a few times. The rearrangement joins TRBV5-1 to TRBJ2-7; D unclear. Germline-derived CDR1 and CDR2 are SGHRS and YFSETQ. The V end lost 0 bases, the J end lost 2 bases, and 12 bases lay between the germline ends. This CDR3 region has 15 residues. Here the CDR3 DNA reads TGCGCCAGCAGCTTGGCTGTGACGAACGCCTACGAGCAGTACTTC. Its protein product is CASSLAVTNAYEQYF.

This clone was counted a few times. V and J are TRBV9 and TRBJ1-1; TRBD1 might be the D (6 bases). The CDR3 has 15 residues. The germline gives CDR1 SGDLS, CDR2 YYNGEE. Trimming removed 0 bases at V and 0 bases at J, with 9 bases between. The CDR3 loop reads CASSVETGLNTEAFF. Here the CDR3 DNA reads TGTGCCAGCAGCGTAGAAACAGGGTTGAACACTGAAGCTTTCTTT.

The rearrangement links TRBV7-9 to TRBJ2-3; possible D gene TRBD2, 5 bases. Germline V lookup: CDR1 SEHNR, CDR2 FQNEAQ (reference sequence). Between the trimmed V and J ends, which lost 1 base and 5 bases, there was a span of 16 bases. The CDR3 is 16 amino acids. CDR3 in DNA: TGTGCCAGCAGCTTAGAGGAGGCGGCCGGAGGAGATACGCAGTATTTT. This sequence encodes CASSLEEAAGGDTQYF.

This clone was counted between two and nine times. J is TRBJ2-7 and V is TRBV6-1; D uncertain. This CDR3 is built from 12 residues. The V end lost 8 bases, the J end lost 1 base, and 9 bases lay between the germline ends. The germline V gene encodes CDR1 MNHNS and CDR2 SASEGT. CDR3 amino acids: CASGQQSYEQYF. The CDR3, as DNA: TGTGCCAGCGGCCAACAATCCTACGAGCAGTACTTC.

CDR3 sequence (DNA): TGTGCCAGCAGTCCCAGAGACAGGGGGGGGCCCCAGCATTTT. Its translation is CASSPRDRGGPQHF. J is TRBJ1-5 and V is TRBV27; 9 bases map to TRBD1. The CDR3 sequence is 14 residues long. The J segment lost 9 bases and the V segment lost 5 bases, leaving 8 bases of the junction unmatched. Germline assignment: CDR1 MNHEY and CDR2 SMNVEV (reference sequence).